This TCR beta chain was found in a study of neurological immune-mediated disorders. The CDR3 totals 16 residues. J gave up 2 bases and V 2 bases, and 6 bases lay outside the gene matches. The germline CDR1 and CDR2 sequences are SGHDT and YYEEEE. The cDNA came from 5'RACE with 10-nucleotide random UMIs. MiXCR, run by TCRdb on the 5' RACE reads, gives a single entry per CDR3 protein. The table records 66,000 or so distinct CDR3 sequences, 4% to 6% of them present only once. The starting material, 2 million PBMCs stored at -80 C, gave rise to the unsorted libraries. Ten or more counts support this clonotype.

Sequenced sample: PBMCs. The chain uses TRBV5-6 and TRBJ2-7, with 11 bases identical to TRBD1. The receptor was derived from a woman aged 25-40 years with multiple sclerosis. The CDR3 reads CASSLVPDRGPYEQYF. CDR3 DNA sequence: TGTGCCAGCAGCTTAGTGCCGGACAGGGGGCCCTACGAGCAGTACTTC.